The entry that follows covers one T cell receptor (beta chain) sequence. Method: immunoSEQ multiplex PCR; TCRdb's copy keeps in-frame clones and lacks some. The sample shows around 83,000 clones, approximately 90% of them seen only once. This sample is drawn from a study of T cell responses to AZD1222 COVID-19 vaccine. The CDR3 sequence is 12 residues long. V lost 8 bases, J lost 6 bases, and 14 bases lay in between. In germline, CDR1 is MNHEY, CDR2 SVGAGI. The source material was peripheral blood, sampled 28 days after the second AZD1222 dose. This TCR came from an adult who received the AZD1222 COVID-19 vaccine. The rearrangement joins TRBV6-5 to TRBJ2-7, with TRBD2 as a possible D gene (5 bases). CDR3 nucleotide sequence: TGTGCCAGCGGAGGACCCGGACGCGAGCAGTACTTC. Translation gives CASGGPGREQYF.